This TCR beta chain originates from a study of shared clonotypes between healthy human individuals. The study, taken as a whole, reports: Sampling included only blood; tissue repertoires likely differ.

Donation came from healthy HIV-negative adults that had no recent acute infections or vaccinations. CDR1 is SGHTA, CDR2 FQGTGA, per germline. The ends were cut back, 2 bases at V and 3 bases at J, with 7 bases in the middle. The CDR3 totals 13 residues. A single count supports this clone. Its antigen is undetermined. How the authors handled the data: Filtering differed since immunoSEQ provided only junctions, with no quality scores. TCRdb's copy holds only in-frame clones and misses some; the assay was immunoSEQ multiplex PCR. For V, J and clone size, that table is used; D and trimming come from the DNA. This sample has 470,000 or so clones; more than 65% occur once, and the top ten carry roughly 13%.

The chain links TRBV7-3 to TRBJ1-2, with D uncertain. Sequencing was performed on PBMCs. The clonotype originates from a woman in her 40s in good health. Some clones in this sample may be carry-over from other donors' samples. This CDR3 is CASSLSGDYGYTF. CDR3 in DNA: TGTGCCAGCAGCTTATCAGGAGACTATGGCTACACCTTC.